These 30 T cell receptor beta chains share one sample of origin, sequenced in a study of blood T cell repertoires in COVID-19. Sequencing used immunoSEQ multiplex PCR; TCRdb keeps in-frame clones, though not all of them. The profile shows tens of thousands of clones, around four fifths of them singletons. Sequencing was done on a sample of peripheral blood. All receptors derive from a human donor in a cohort sampled during active COVID-19.

The rearrangement joins TRBV19 to TRBJ2-1; 7 bases agree with TRBD2. The CDR3 has 15 amino acids. CDR1 and CDR2 from the germline V gene are LNHDA and SQIVND (reference sequence). V shed 6 bases, J shed 2 bases, and the junction held 7 bases outside the gene matches. The CDR3 nucleotides are TGTGCCAGTAGCCGATCTAGCGGACCCTACAATGAGCAGTTCTTC. This codes for CASSRSSGPYNEQFF. The full variable domain, in which reference TRBV19 and TRBJ2-1 provide the parts outside the CDR3, is DGGITQSPKYLFRKEGQNVTLSCEQNLNHDAMYWYRQDPGQGLRLIYYSQIVNDFQKGDIAEGYSVSREKKESFPLTVTSAQKNPTAFYLCASSRSSGPYNEQFFGPGTRLTVL.

This chain joins TRBV12-3 or TRBV12-4 and TRBJ2-7; D is undetermined. The V and J ends lost 6 bases and 3 bases respectively, with 9 bases between them. This CDR3 region has 12 residues. The CDR3 DNA reads TGTGCCAGCAGCCCGCCGAGCTACGAGCAGTACTTC. Amino acid sequence: CASSPPSYEQYF.

The chain couples TRBV5-5 to TRBJ2-7, with unresolved D. CDR1 and CDR2 from the germline V gene are SGHKS and YYEKEE (reference sequence). The CDR3 length is 11 residues. V lost 2 bases, J lost 2 bases, and 2 bases lay in between. The CDR3 DNA reads TGTGCCAGCAGCTTTACCTACGAGCAGTACTTC. This translates into CASSFTYEQYF. Based on the CDR3 plus reference TRBV5-5 and TRBJ2-7, the full variable domain is DAGVTQSPTHLIKTRGQQVTLRCSPISGHKSVSWYQQVLGQGPQFIFQYYEKEERGRGNFPDRFSARQFPNYSSELNVNALLLGDSALYLCASSFTYEQYFGPGTRLTVT.

The chain carries TRBV7-3 and TRBJ2-5, with a tentative D call TRBD2 (5 bases). Germline values: CDR1 SGHTA, CDR2 FQGTGA. This CDR3 is built from 12 residues. The V end lost 2 bases, the J end lost 5 bases, and 6 bases lay between the germline ends. CDR3 sequence (DNA): TGTGCCAGCAGCTTAGGGGAGGAGACCCAGTACTTC. As protein: CASSLGEETQYF.

This chain joins TRBV6-6 and TRBJ2-1, with 12 nucleotides matching TRBD2. With 6 bases clipped from V and 0 bases from J, the junction kept 12 bases outside the gene matches. The germline V gene has CDR1 MNHNY and CDR2 SVGAGI (reference sequence). The CDR3 has 19 residues. Written as DNA, the CDR3 is TGTGCCAGCAGCCGACTAGCGGGAGCCCGTCGGGCCTCCTACAATGAGCAGTTCTTC. Its translation is CASSRLAGARRASYNEQFF.

The rearrangement joins TRBV4-2 to TRBJ2-3; no clear D gene. CDR3 length: 17 amino acids. The ends were cut back, 0 bases at V and 3 bases at J, with 16 bases in the middle. Germline lookup yields CDR1 LGHNA and CDR2 YNFKEQ. CDR3 protein: CASSQDMARSLTDTQYF. The CDR3 coding sequence is TGTGCCAGCAGCCAAGATATGGCTAGGAGTTTAACAGATACGCAGTATTTT.

The chain joins TRBV10-1 to TRBJ2-2; 7 positions agree with TRBD2. This CDR3 is built from 17 residues. From germline, CDR1 is WNHNN and CDR2 SYGVQD (reference sequence). J was trimmed by 0 bases and V by 3 bases; bases with no gene match: 7. CDR3 nucleotides: TGCGCCAGCAGTGATAGTGGGGGGGATTCGAACACCGGGGAGCTGTTTTTT. The encoded protein is CASSDSGGDSNTGELFF.

Turning to this clone: Other nucleotide sequences in the sample specify the same CDR3. The gene calls are TRBV28 and TRBJ2-7; D possibly corresponds to TRBD2 (5 bases). The V end lost 2 bases, the J end lost 3 bases, and 5 bases lay between the germline ends. Germline loops: CDR1 MDHEN, CDR2 SYDVKM. This CDR3 is 12 amino acids long. The CDR3 sequence: CASSLRGYEQYF. CDR3 sequence (DNA): TGTGCCAGCAGTTTACGGGGCTACGAGCAGTACTTC.

V and J are TRBV6-2 or TRBV6-3 and TRBJ1-5, with D hard to call. The V gene's germline CDR1 is MNHEY and CDR2 SVGEGT. This CDR3 is built from 14 residues. V lost 5 bases and J 7 bases, leaving 15 bases between the germline ends. The CDR3 coding sequence is TGTGCCAGCAGTCCACTGCGGGCTGGACAGCCCCAGCATTTT. As protein: CASSPLRAGQPQHF.

The chain recombines TRBV9 with TRBJ1-2; D not resolved. There are 16 residues in the CDR3. Germline V gives CDR1 SGDLS, CDR2 YYNGEE. V lost 0 bases to trimming and J lost 3 bases, with 15 bases between them. The CDR3 is CASSVVWPAYHYGYTF. The CDR3 DNA sequence: TGTGCCAGCAGCGTAGTGTGGCCAGCGTACCACTATGGCTACACCTTC.

The sample holds a few counts of this clone. This sequence joins TRBV2 and TRBJ1-2, with a tentative D call TRBD1 (6 bases). V was clipped by 0 bases and J by 0 bases, with 14 bases between them. The CDR3 sequence is 17 residues long. Germline CDR1 SNHLY, CDR2 FYNNEI. Written as DNA, the CDR3 is TGTGCCAGCAGTGAAGCCGACACAGGGTATGCTAACTATGGCTACACCTTC. It yields the protein CASSEADTGYANYGYTF.

This chain links TRBV9 with TRBJ1-1; the D gene is possibly TRBD1 (5 bases). Germline CDR1 reads SGDLS; CDR2 reads YYNGEE. Trimming removed 5 bases from V and 1 base from J, with 9 bases in between. The CDR3 is 13 residues long. As DNA, the CDR3 is TGTGCCAGCAGTCGAACAGGGAACACTGAAGCTTTCTTT. Protein: CASSRTGNTEAFF.

This clone occurred once. This chain joins TRBV5-4 and TRBJ2-1, with TRBD2 matching 9 bases. This CDR3 is built from 15 residues. V shed 4 bases, J shed 0 bases, and the junction held 2 bases outside the gene matches. From germline, CDR1 is SGHNT and CDR2 YYREEE (reference sequence). For the CDR3, the DNA is TGTGCCAGCAGCGGTAGCGGGGGCTCCTACAATGAGCAGTTCTTC. Translating gives CASSGSGGSYNEQFF.

The chain couples TRBV2 to TRBJ2-3; 9 bases map to TRBD2. CDR3 length: 15 residues. The germline CDR1 and CDR2 sequences are SNHLY and FYNNEI. The junction had 0 bases not matched to a gene; V was cut back by 1 base and J by 1 base. This chain's CDR3 is CASSEGLAGTDTQYF. CDR3 sequence (DNA): TGTGCCAGCAGTGAAGGACTAGCGGGCACAGATACGCAGTATTTT.

The chain has TRBV5-6 and TRBJ1-1, with 7 bases aligning to TRBD1. The CDR3 consists of 16 residues. Germline CDR1 reads SGHDT; CDR2 reads YYEEEE. J was trimmed by 5 bases and V by 4 bases; bases with no gene match: 14. The CDR3 nucleotides are TGTGCCAGCAGCCCGGTCGGGGGACAGTCCGGTACTGAAGCTTTCTTT. It specifies CASSPVGGQSGTEAFF.

The chain couples TRBV11-2 to TRBJ1-2; tentative D call: TRBD1 (6 bases). Per the germline V gene, CDR1 is SGHAT and CDR2 is FQNNGV. With 5 bases removed from V and 3 bases from J, the gap between germline ends came to 16 bases. The CDR3 has 15 amino acids. CDR3 nucleotides: TGTGCCAGCAGCCCACCCGGGGGGGCGGACTATGGCTACACCTTC. Translation gives CASSPPGGADYGYTF. The full variable domain, completed using reference TRBV11-2 and TRBJ1-2, is EAGVAQSPRYKIIEKRQSVAFWCNPISGHATLYWYQQILGQGPKLLIQFQNNGVVDDSQLPKDRFSAERLKGVDSTLKIQPAKLEDSAVYLCASSPPGGADYGYTFGSGTRLTVV.

This chain links TRBV27 with TRBJ2-1; possible D gene TRBD2, 6 bases. CDR3 size: 14 residues. Trimming shortened V by 5 bases and J by 5 bases, and 13 bases separated the two germline ends. The germline gives CDR1 MNHEY, CDR2 SMNVEV (reference sequence). The DNA for the CDR3 is TGTGCCAGCAGTGCGGGACGGACAAACAATGAGCAGTTCTTC. This gives the protein CASSAGRTNNEQFF.

V usage is TRBV10-2 and J usage is TRBJ1-1; the D gene is possibly TRBD1 (5 bases). V was pared by 7 bases and J by 0 bases, with 6 bases between. This CDR3 is built from 12 residues. Germline CDR1 and CDR2: WSHSY and SAAADI. CDR3 in DNA: TGCGCCAGCAAGACAGTGAACACTGAAGCTTTCTTT. Protein sequence: CASKTVNTEAFF.

The V gene is TRBV30, the J gene TRBJ2-3; no firm D call. V was clipped by 0 bases and J by 6 bases, with 7 bases between them. From germline, CDR1 is GTSNPN and CDR2 SVGIG (reference sequence). The CDR3 has 12 residues. In DNA, the CDR3 is TGTGCCTGGAGTGTTTCGTCCGATACGCAGTATTTT. It codes for CAWSVSSDTQYF. Complete variable domain (other parts from reference TRBV30 and TRBJ2-3): SQTIHQWPATLVQPVGSPLSLECTVEGTSNPNLYWYRQAAGRGLQLLFYSVGIGQISSEVPQNLSASRPQDRQFILSSKKLLLSDSGFYLCAWSVSSDTQYFGPGTRLTVL.

This clone was seen a handful of times. V is TRBV7-9 and J is TRBJ1-2; D might be TRBD1 (5 bases). From germline, CDR1 is SEHNR and CDR2 FQNEAQ (reference sequence). CDR3 length equals 16 residues. Trimming removed 0 bases from V and 4 bases from J, with 15 bases in between. The CDR3 DNA is TGTGCCAGCAGCTTAGCAGGGGCCGGGGGGAGCTATGGCTACACCTTC. It translates to CASSLAGAGGSYGYTF.

V usage is TRBV12-3 or TRBV12-4 and J usage is TRBJ1-2; TRBD1 matches at 10 bases. This CDR3 has 13 residues. V shed 5 bases and J 8 bases; nucleotides not matched to a gene: 5. CDR3 in DNA: TGTGCCAGCAGTCCAGGACAGGGGGGCGGCTACACCTTC. This gives the protein CASSPGQGGGYTF.

In its sample, this clone was seen once. At the DNA level, this CDR3 is encoded by other sequences in the same sample as well. The gene calls are TRBV2 and TRBJ2-3; 8 bases line up with TRBD1. CDR3 length equals 12 residues. V gave up 6 bases and J gave up 5 bases; unmatched junction bases: 1. Germline V CDR1 and CDR2: SNHLY, FYNNEI. The CDR3 DNA reads TGTGCCAGCAGCAGGGGGCAAGATACGCAGTATTTT. This gives the protein CASSRGQDTQYF. The variable domain in full, with the rest retrieved from reference TRBV2 and TRBJ2-3, is EPEVTQTPSHQVTQMGQEVILRCVPISNHLYFYWYRQILGQKVEFLVSFYNNEISEKSEIFDDQFSVERPDGSNFTLKIRSTKLEDSAMYFCASSRGQDTQYFGPGTRLTVL.

The chain uses TRBV5-1 and TRBJ2-7; 14 bases match TRBD2. J was trimmed by 6 bases and V by 4 bases; bases with no gene match: 9. Germline CDR1 reads SGHRS; CDR2 reads YFSETQ. The CDR3 runs 16 residues. The CDR3 coding sequence is TGCGCCAGCAGCCAGCCGGGACTAGCGGGAGAGGGCGAGCAGTACTTC. Amino acid sequence: CASSQPGLAGEGEQYF. Looking up the rest from reference TRBV5-1 and TRBJ2-7 gives the full variable domain: KAGVTQTPRYLIKTRGQQVTLSCSPISGHRSVSWYQQTPGQGLQFLFEYFSETQRNKGNFPGRFSGRQFSNSRSEMNVSTLELGDSALYLCASSQPGLAGEGEQYFGPGTRLTVT.

V is TRBV12-3 or TRBV12-4 and J is TRBJ2-2, with D perhaps matching TRBD1 (6 bases). This CDR3 has 13 residues. V was clipped by 2 bases and J by 7 bases, with 8 bases between them. Here the CDR3 DNA reads TGTGCCAGCAGTTTACAGGGGTTCGGGGAGCTGTTTTTT. As protein: CASSLQGFGELFF.

The rearrangement joins TRBV10-1 to TRBJ2-1; 14 bases fit TRBD2. Germline-derived CDR1 and CDR2 are WNHNN and SYGVQD (reference sequence). The CDR3 runs 18 residues. The V segment lost 3 bases and the J segment 4 bases; nucleotides outside the gene matches: 8. This chain's CDR3 is CASSDTRTSGRSYNEQFF. CDR3 in DNA: TGCGCCAGCAGTGACACCCGGACTAGCGGGAGGAGTTACAATGAGCAGTTCTTC.

This sequence joins TRBV5-1 and TRBJ2-2; TRBD2 might be the D (5 bases). V was pared by 1 base and J by 3 bases, with 13 bases between. Germline CDR1 reads SGHRS; CDR2 reads YFSETQ. The CDR3 loop spans 16 amino acids. This CDR3 is CASSLKPAGDTGELFF. CDR3 in DNA: TGCGCCAGCAGCTTGAAGCCCGCGGGCGACACCGGGGAGCTGTTTTTT.

This chain connects TRBV6-2 or TRBV6-3 to TRBJ2-7; 9 nucleotides agree with TRBD2. After removal of 6 bases from V and 2 bases from J, the junction contained 5 bases not matched to a gene. The CDR3 totals 14 residues. Germline CDR1 and CDR2: MNHEY and SVGEGT. This chain's CDR3 is CASRPSGAPYEQYF. Here the CDR3 DNA reads TGTGCCAGCAGACCTAGCGGGGCACCCTACGAGCAGTACTTC.

This sequence joins TRBV2 and TRBJ2-3, with D tentatively TRBD2 (6 bases). Per the germline V gene, CDR1 is SNHLY and CDR2 is FYNNEI. CDR3 length equals 15 residues. Trimming took 2 bases from V and 1 from J, leaving 10 bases between them. The CDR3 DNA reads as TGTGCCAGCAGTGAAATGGCTAGCGGCACAGATACGCAGTATTTT. Protein: CASSEMASGTDTQYF.

The chain is built from TRBV7-9 and TRBJ2-3; TRBD2 matches 8 bases. Trimming cost V 5 bases and J 6 bases; bases outside gene matches: 10. Germline loops: CDR1 SEHNR, CDR2 FQNEAQ (reference sequence). The CDR3 runs to 15 residues. The CDR3 DNA is TGTGCCAGCAGCCCTAGCGGGCGGAGCGTGGATACGCAGTATTTT. It translates to CASSPSGRSVDTQYF.

V gene TRBV2 combines with J gene TRBJ2-7, with 8 bases aligning to TRBD1. This CDR3 has 12 residues. Trimming at V came to 6 bases and at J to 6 bases, leaving 4 bases not matched to a gene. Germline assignment: CDR1 SNHLY and CDR2 FYNNEI. CDR3 region: CASSYTGGEQYF. As DNA, the CDR3 is TGTGCCAGCAGCTACACAGGGGGCGAGCAGTACTTC.